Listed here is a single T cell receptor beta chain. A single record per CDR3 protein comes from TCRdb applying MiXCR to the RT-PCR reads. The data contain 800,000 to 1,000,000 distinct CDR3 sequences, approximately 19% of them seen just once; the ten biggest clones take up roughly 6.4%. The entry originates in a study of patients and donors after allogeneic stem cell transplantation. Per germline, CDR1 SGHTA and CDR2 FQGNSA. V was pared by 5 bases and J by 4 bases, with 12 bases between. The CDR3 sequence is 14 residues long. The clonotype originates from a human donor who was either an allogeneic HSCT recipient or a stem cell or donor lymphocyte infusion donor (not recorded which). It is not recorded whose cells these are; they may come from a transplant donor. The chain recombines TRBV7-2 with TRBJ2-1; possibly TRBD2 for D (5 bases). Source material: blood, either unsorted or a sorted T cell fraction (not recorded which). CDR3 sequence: CASSPRGLYNEQFF. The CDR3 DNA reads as TGTGCCAGCAGCCCACGAGGGCTTTACAATGAGCAGTTCTTC. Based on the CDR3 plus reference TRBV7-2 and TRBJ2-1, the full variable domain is GAGVSQSPSNKVTEKGKDVELRCDPISGHTALYWYRQSLGQGLEFLIYFQGNSAPDKSGLPSDRFSAERTGGSVSTLTIQRTQQEDSAVYLCASSPRGLYNEQFFGPGTRLTVL.